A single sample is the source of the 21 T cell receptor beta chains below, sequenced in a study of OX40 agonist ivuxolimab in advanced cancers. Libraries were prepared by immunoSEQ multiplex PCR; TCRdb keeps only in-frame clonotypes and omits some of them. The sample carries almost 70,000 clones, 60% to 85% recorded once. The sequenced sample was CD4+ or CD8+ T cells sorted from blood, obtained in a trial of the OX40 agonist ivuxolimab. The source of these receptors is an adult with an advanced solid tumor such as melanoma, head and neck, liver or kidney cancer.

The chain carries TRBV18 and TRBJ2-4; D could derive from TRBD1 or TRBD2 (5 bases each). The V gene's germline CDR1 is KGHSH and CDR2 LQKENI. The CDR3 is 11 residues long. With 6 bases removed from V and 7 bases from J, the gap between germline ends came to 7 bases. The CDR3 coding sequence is TGTGCCAGCTCCCGGGACAACATTCAGTACTTC. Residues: CASSRDNIQYF. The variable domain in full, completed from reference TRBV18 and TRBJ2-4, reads NAGVMQNPRHLVRRRGQEARLRCSPMKGHSHVYWYRQLPEEGLKFMVYLQKENIIDESGMPKERFSAEFPKEGPSILRIQQVVRGDSAAYFCASSRDNIQYFGAGTRLSVL.

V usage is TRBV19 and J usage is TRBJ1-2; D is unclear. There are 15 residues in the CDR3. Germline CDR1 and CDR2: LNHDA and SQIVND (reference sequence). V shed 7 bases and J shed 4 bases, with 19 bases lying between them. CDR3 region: CASTTAGTRGYGYTF. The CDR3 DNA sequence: TGTGCCAGTACCACCGCCGGCACCCGGGGCTATGGCTACACCTTC.

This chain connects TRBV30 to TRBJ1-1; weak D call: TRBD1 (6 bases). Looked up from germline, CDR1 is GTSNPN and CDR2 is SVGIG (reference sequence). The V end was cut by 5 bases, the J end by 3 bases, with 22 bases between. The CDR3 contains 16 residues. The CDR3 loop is CAWLVNVGGAHTEAFF. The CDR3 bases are TGTGCCTGGTTGGTAAACGTTGGGGGGGCACACACTGAAGCTTTCTTT. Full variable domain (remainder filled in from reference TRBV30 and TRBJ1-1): SQTIHQWPATLVQPVGSPLSLECTVEGTSNPNLYWYRQAAGRGLQLLFYSVGIGQISSEVPQNLSASRPQDRQFILSSKKLLLSDSGFYLCAWLVNVGGAHTEAFFGQGTRLTVV.

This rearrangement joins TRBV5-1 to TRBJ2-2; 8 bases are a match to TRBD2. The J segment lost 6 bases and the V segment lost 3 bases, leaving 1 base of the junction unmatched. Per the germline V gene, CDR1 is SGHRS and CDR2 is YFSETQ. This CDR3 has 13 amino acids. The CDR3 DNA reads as TGCGCCAGCAGCTCGGGACTAGCCGGGGAGCTGTTTTTT. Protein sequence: CASSSGLAGELFF.

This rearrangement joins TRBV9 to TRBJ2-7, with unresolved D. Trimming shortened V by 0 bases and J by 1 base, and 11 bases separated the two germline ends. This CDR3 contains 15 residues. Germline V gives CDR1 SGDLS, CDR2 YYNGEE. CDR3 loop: CASSVATGPSYEQYF. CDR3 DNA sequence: TGTGCCAGCAGCGTAGCTACCGGCCCTTCCTACGAGCAGTACTTC. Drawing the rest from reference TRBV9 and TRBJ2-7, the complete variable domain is DSGVTQTPKHLITATGQRVTLRCSPRSGDLSVYWYQQSLDQGLQFLIQYYNGEERAKGNILERFSAQQFPDLHSELNLSSLELGDSALYFCASSVATGPSYEQYFGPGTRLTVT.

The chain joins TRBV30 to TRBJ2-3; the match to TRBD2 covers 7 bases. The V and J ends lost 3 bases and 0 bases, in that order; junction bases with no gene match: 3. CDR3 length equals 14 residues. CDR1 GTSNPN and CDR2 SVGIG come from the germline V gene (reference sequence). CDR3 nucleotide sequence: TGTGCCTGGAGGCCGGGAGGTAGCACAGATACGCAGTATTTT. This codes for CAWRPGGSTDTQYF.

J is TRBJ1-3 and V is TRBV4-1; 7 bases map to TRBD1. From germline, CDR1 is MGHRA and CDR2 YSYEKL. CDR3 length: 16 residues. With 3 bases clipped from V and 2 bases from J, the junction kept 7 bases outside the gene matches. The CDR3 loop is CASSHLTGDPGNTIYF. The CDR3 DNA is TGCGCCAGCAGCCACCTCACAGGGGATCCTGGAAACACCATATATTTT.

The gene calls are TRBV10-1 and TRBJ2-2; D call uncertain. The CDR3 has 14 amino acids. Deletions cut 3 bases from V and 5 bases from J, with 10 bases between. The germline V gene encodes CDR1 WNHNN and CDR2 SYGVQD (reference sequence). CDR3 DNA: TGCGCCAGCAGTGACTCCATCCCGACCGGGGAGCTGTTTTTT. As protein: CASSDSIPTGELFF.

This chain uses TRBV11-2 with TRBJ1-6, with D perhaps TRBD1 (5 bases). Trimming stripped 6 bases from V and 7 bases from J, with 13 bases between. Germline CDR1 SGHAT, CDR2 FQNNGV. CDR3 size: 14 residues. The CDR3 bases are TGTGCCAGCAGACAAAGGGGAGCGAATTCACCCCTCCACTTT. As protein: CASRQRGANSPLHF.

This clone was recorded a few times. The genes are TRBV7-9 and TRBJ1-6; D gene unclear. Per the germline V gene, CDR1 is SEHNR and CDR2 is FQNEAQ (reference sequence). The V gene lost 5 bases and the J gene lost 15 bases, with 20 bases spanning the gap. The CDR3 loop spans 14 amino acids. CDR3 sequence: CASSVDGPGDDLHF. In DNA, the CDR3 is TGTGCCAGCAGCGTAGACGGGCCTGGCGACGACCTCCACTTT.

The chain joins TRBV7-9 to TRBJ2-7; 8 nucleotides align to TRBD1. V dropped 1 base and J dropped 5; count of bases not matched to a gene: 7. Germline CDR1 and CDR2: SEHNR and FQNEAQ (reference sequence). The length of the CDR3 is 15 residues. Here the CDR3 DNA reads TGTGCCAGCAGCTTAGTGGGCAGGGGGCGCGACGAGCAGTACTTC. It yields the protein CASSLVGRGRDEQYF.

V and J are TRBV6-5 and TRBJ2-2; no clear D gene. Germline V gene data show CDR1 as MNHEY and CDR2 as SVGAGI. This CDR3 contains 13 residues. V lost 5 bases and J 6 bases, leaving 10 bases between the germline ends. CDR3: CASSDMDAGELFF. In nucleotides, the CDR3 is TGTGCCAGCAGTGATATGGATGCCGGGGAGCTGTTTTTT.

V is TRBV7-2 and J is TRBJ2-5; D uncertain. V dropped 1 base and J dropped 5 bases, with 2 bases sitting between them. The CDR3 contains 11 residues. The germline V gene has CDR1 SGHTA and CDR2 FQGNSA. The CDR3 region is CASSLDETQYF. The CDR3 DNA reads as TGTGCCAGCAGCTTAGACGAGACCCAGTACTTC.

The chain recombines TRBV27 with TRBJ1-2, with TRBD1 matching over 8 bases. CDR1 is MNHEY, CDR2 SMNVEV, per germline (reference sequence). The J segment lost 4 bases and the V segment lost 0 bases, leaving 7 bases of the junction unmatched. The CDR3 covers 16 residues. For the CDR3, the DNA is TGTGCCAGCAGTTTATCCCTCACAGGGGGGGTCTATGGCTACACCTTC. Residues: CASSLSLTGGVYGYTF.

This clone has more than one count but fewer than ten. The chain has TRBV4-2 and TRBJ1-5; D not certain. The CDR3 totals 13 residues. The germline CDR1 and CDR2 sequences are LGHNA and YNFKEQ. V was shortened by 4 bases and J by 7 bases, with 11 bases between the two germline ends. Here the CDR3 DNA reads TGTGCCAGCAGCCGACGGCCGGGACAGCCCCAGCATTTT. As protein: CASSRRPGQPQHF.

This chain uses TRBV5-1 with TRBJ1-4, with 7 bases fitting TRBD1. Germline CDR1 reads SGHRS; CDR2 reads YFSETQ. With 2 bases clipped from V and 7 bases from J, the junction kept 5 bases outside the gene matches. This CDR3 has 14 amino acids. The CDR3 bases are TGCGCCAGCAGCTTAGGGGGCGCGGTTGAAAAACTGTTTTTT. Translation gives CASSLGGAVEKLFF. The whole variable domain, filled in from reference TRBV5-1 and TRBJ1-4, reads KAGVTQTPRYLIKTRGQQVTLSCSPISGHRSVSWYQQTPGQGLQFLFEYFSETQRNKGNFPGRFSGRQFSNSRSEMNVSTLELGDSALYLCASSLGGAVEKLFFGSGTQLSVL.

The CDR3 protein is CATSRDRGANGNTIYF. In nucleotides, the CDR3 is TGTGCCACCAGCAGAGATCGGGGGGCGAATGGAAACACCATATATTTT. The chain has TRBV15 and TRBJ1-3; D perhaps matches TRBD1 (6 bases). V shed 0 bases and J shed 3 bases, with 12 bases lying between them. CDR1 is LNHNV and CDR2 is YYDKDF in the germline V gene (reference sequence). CDR3 size: 16 residues.

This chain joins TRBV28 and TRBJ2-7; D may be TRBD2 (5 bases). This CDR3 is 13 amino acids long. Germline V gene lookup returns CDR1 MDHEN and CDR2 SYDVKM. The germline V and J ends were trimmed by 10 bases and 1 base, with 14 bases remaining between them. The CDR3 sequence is CAIAGPQSYEQYF. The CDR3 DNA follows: TGTGCCATTGCGGGTCCCCAGTCCTACGAGCAGTACTTC.

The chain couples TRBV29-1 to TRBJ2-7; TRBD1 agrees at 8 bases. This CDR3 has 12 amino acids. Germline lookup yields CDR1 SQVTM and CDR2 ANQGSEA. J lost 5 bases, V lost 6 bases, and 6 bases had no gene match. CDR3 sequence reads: CSVDGQGHEQYF. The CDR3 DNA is TGCAGCGTGGACGGACAGGGTCACGAGCAGTACTTC.

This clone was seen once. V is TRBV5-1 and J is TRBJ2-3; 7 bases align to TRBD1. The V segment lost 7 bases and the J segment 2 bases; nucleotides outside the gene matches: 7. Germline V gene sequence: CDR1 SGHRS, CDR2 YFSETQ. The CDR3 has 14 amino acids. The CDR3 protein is CASQLQGHTDTQYF. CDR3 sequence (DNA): TGCGCCAGCCAACTACAGGGGCACACAGATACGCAGTATTTT. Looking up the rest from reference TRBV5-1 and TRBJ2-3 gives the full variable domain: KAGVTQTPRYLIKTRGQQVTLSCSPISGHRSVSWYQQTPGQGLQFLFEYFSETQRNKGNFPGRFSGRQFSNSRSEMNVSTLELGDSALYLCASQLQGHTDTQYFGPGTRLTVL.

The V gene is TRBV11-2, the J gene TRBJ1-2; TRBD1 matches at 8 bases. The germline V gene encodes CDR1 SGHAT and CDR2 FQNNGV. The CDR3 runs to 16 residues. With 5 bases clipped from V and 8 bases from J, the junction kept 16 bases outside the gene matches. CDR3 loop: CASSQTPARGLGGYTF. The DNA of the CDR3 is TGTGCCAGCAGCCAAACACCCGCCAGGGGGCTGGGGGGCTACACCTTC. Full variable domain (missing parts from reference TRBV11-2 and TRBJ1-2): EAGVAQSPRYKIIEKRQSVAFWCNPISGHATLYWYQQILGQGPKLLIQFQNNGVVDDSQLPKDRFSAERLKGVDSTLKIQPAKLEDSAVYLCASSQTPARGLGGYTFGSGTRLTVV.